This T cell receptor beta chain came from a study of beta chain features in type 1 diabetes. The study's findings and limits: Reads derived from cDNA could over-represent cells showing high TCR expression.

As to this clone: No antigen is known for it.

Germline V lookup: CDR1 SGHTA, CDR2 FQGNSA. Between the trimmed V and J ends, which lost 4 bases and 8 bases, there was a span of 12 bases. The CDR3 has 13 residues. The entirety of the isolated RNA underwent reverse transcription, so expressed TCRB transcripts were sequenced. TCRdb's table, derived via immunoSEQ multiplex PCR, lists solely in-frame clones and lacks some. The sample gives under 400,000 clones, around 15% of which show up once; about 6.6% is in the top ten. Sequenced input: central memory CD4+ T cells from blood. This rearrangement joins TRBV7-2 to TRBJ2-1; D remains ambiguous. This receptor was obtained from a man aged 25-40 years in good health. CDR3 residues: CASSSGGGDEQFF. DNA for the CDR3: TGTGCCAGCAGCTCCGGCGGTGGGGATGAGCAGTTCTTC. Supplemented by reference TRBV7-2 and TRBJ2-1, the full variable domain reads GAGVSQSPSNKVTEKGKDVELRCDPISGHTALYWYRQSLGQGLEFLIYFQGNSAPDKSGLPSDRFSAERTGGSVSTLTIQRTQQEDSAVYLCASSSGGGDEQFFGPGTRLTVL.